Below are 19 T cell receptor beta chains sequenced from a single sample in a study of cytomegalovirus exposure and HLA in healthy donors. The PCR was carried out with 60 Vbeta primers and 13 Jbeta primers. Assay used: immunoSEQ multiplex PCR; TCRdb lists only in-frame clones, some missing. The sample yields around 280,000 clones, 85% to 90% seen once. Sequenced input: PBMCs. The receptors were sampled from a woman between 18 and 29 years old in good health and CMV-seronegative.

CDR3 amino acids: CASSPATGGRTDTQYF. The DNA of the CDR3 is TGTGCCAGCAGTCCGGCGACAGGGGGTCGCACAGATACGCAGTATTTT. The chain uses TRBV27 and TRBJ2-3, with 9 bases lining up with TRBD1. V lost 5 bases to trimming and J lost 1 base; unmatched junction nucleotides: 7. Germline CDR1 MNHEY, CDR2 SMNVEV (reference sequence). The CDR3 sequence is 16 residues long.

This clone has just a few counts. The CDR3 loop is CASSVTSGGAYNEQFF. The CDR3 region has the DNA TGTGCCAGCAGCGTTACTAGCGGGGGGGCCTACAATGAGCAGTTCTTC. The chain recombines TRBV7-2 with TRBJ2-1, with TRBD2 identical over 13 bases. Germline-derived CDR1 and CDR2 are SGHTA and FQGNSA. The V and J ends lost 5 bases and 2 bases, in that order; junction bases with no gene match: 3. The CDR3 totals 16 residues.

DNA for the CDR3: TGTGCCAGCTCCCCTAGACAGCAAGAGACCCAGTACTTC. This sequence encodes CASSPRQQETQYF. V is TRBV18 and J is TRBJ2-5; tentative D call: TRBD1 (5 bases). Germline values: CDR1 KGHSH, CDR2 LQKENI. The CDR3 has 13 residues. V was trimmed by 6 bases and J by 2 bases, leaving 10 bases between them.

The chain joins TRBV15 to TRBJ1-5; 8 bases agree with TRBD1. J lost 6 bases, V lost 5 bases, and 9 bases had no gene match. The CDR3 runs 15 residues. Germline V gives CDR1 LNHNV, CDR2 YYDKDF (reference sequence). Here the CDR3 DNA reads TGTGCCACCAGCGCACGTGACAGGGGTAGTCAGCCCCAGCATTTT. Protein: CATSARDRGSQPQHF.

This clone was seen just once. The chain couples TRBV5-8 to TRBJ1-5; TRBD1 matches at 8 bases. V trimming: 4 bases; J trimming: 2 bases; junction bases outside the gene matches: 17. The CDR3 covers 19 residues. The V gene's germline CDR1 is SGHTS and CDR2 YDEGEE. DNA of the CDR3: TGTGCCAGCAGCGTGGTCCTTAGGACAGGGCGGATCGGCAATCAGCCCCAGCATTTT. Encoded protein: CASSVVLRTGRIGNQPQHF.

This chain links TRBV27 with TRBJ2-3; 7 nucleotides agree with TRBD2. The CDR3 extends over 15 amino acids. Per the germline V gene, CDR1 is MNHEY and CDR2 is SMNVEV (reference sequence). V was pared by 9 bases and J by 6 bases, with 15 bases of the junction left unmatched. In DNA, the CDR3 is TGTGCCAGTTGTAAATGGGGAGTCGGGGGGGATACGCAGTATTTT. Translated: CASCKWGVGGDTQYF.

The rearrangement links TRBV13 to TRBJ2-3; a possible D gene is TRBD2 (6 bases). The CDR3 contains 18 residues. Germline loops: CDR1 PRHDT, CDR2 FYEKMQ (reference sequence). The ends were cut back, 5 bases at V and 0 bases at J, with 21 bases in the middle. The CDR3 region is CASSPHTLLAESTDTQYF. The DNA for the CDR3 is TGTGCCAGCAGCCCTCACACATTACTAGCCGAGAGCACAGATACGCAGTATTTT.

V usage is TRBV4-1 and J usage is TRBJ1-6, with TRBD1 identical over 7 bases. The J segment lost 9 bases and the V segment lost 4 bases, leaving 6 bases of the junction unmatched. From germline, CDR1 is MGHRA and CDR2 YSYEKL. The CDR3 extends over 14 amino acids. CDR3 sequence reads: CASSPQGIGSPLHF. DNA of the CDR3: TGCGCCAGCAGCCCACAGGGGATAGGTTCACCCCTCCACTTT.

V gene TRBV2 combines with J gene TRBJ2-3; 7 nucleotides match TRBD2. The CDR3 is 14 amino acids. Germline V CDR1 and CDR2: SNHLY, FYNNEI. V lost 7 bases to trimming and J lost 3 bases; unmatched junction nucleotides: 7. DNA of the CDR3: TGTGCCAGCACGCAAGGACTAGTTACAGATACGCAGTATTTT. This sequence encodes CASTQGLVTDTQYF.

This clone was found a few times. The chain combines TRBV4-2 with TRBJ1-2; a possible D gene is TRBD1 (6 bases). The CDR3 is 17 amino acids. V lost 0 bases, J lost 7 bases, and 21 bases lay in between. Per germline, CDR1 LGHNA and CDR2 YNFKEQ. CDR3 sequence reads: CASSQESMRQDFGGYTF. Written as DNA, the CDR3 is TGTGCCAGCAGCCAAGAAAGTATGAGACAGGATTTCGGTGGCTACACCTTC.

This chain uses TRBV4-1 with TRBJ2-4, with D hard to call. The CDR3 covers 15 residues. V lost 4 bases, J lost 0 bases, and 10 bases lay in between. The V gene's germline CDR1 is MGHRA and CDR2 YSYEKL. This CDR3 is CASSLHPVAKNIQYF. For the CDR3, the DNA is TGCGCCAGCAGCCTCCACCCAGTAGCCAAAAACATTCAGTACTTC.

The rearrangement uses TRBV2 and TRBJ2-7; TRBD2 matches at 7 bases. Germline V gene lookup returns CDR1 SNHLY and CDR2 FYNNEI. V shed 5 bases, J shed 7 bases, and the junction held 20 bases outside the gene matches. The length of the CDR3 is 17 residues. The CDR3 sequence: CASSTAQGRGGREEQYF. CDR3 DNA sequence: TGTGCCAGCAGTACTGCCCAGGGACGCGGGGGAAGGGAAGAGCAGTACTTC.

CDR3 sequence: CASSMGRNTEAFF. The DNA of the CDR3 is TGTGCCAGCAGCATGGGTAGAAACACTGAAGCTTTCTTT. V and J are TRBV5-4 and TRBJ1-1; D call uncertain. Trimming took off 4 bases at V and 2 bases at J, with 9 bases between the two ends. There are 13 residues in the CDR3. Per germline, CDR1 SGHNT and CDR2 YYREEE (reference sequence).

The chain employs TRBV5-6 and TRBJ2-1; 9 bases are a match to TRBD1. CDR1 and CDR2 from the germline V gene are SGHDT and YYEEEE. Trimming removed 2 bases from V and 6 bases from J; junction bases left unmatched: 3. CDR3 size: 14 residues. The CDR3 bases are TGTGCCAGCAGCTTTGGGACAGGGTTCAATGAGCAGTTCTTC. Its protein product is CASSFGTGFNEQFF.

The chain links TRBV5-1 to TRBJ2-2, with 8 bases aligning to TRBD1. V shed 2 bases, J shed 6 bases, and the junction held 18 bases outside the gene matches. The CDR3 is 19 residues long. The V gene's germline CDR1 is SGHRS and CDR2 YFSETQ. CDR3 sequence: CASSFQGAGKILRAGELFF. CDR3 DNA: TGCGCCAGCAGCTTCCAGGGGGCCGGAAAAATTTTAAGAGCCGGGGAGCTGTTTTTT.

The genes are TRBV27 and TRBJ1-4; 11 bases line up with TRBD1. The CDR3 runs to 14 residues. Germline V CDR1 and CDR2: MNHEY, SMNVEV (reference sequence). J gave up 11 bases and V 5 bases, and 7 bases lay outside the gene matches. In DNA, the CDR3 is TGTGCCAGCAGTCCCGGGACAGGGGGGTTTAAACTGTTTTTT. Its translation is CASSPGTGGFKLFF.

V is TRBV2 and J is TRBJ2-7; 8 bases align to TRBD1. In germline, CDR1 is SNHLY, CDR2 FYNNEI. The V and J ends lost 7 bases and 5 bases, in that order; junction bases with no gene match: 19. The CDR3 has 17 amino acids. CDR3 bases: TGTGCCAGCATGACCCGACCGGGGACAGGCGGGAAGGACGAGCAGTACTTC. This sequence encodes CASMTRPGTGGKDEQYF.

The chain uses TRBV5-1 and TRBJ2-7; 7 nucleotides align to TRBD1. There are 13 residues in the CDR3. Germline-derived CDR1 and CDR2 are SGHRS and YFSETQ. V gave up 4 bases and J gave up 5 bases; unmatched junction bases: 6. As DNA, the CDR3 is TGCGCCAGCAGCCGTGGTACAGGGGACGAGCAGTACTTC. Translating it yields CASSRGTGDEQYF.

V usage is TRBV9 and J usage is TRBJ2-2; 9 bases are shared with TRBD2. The germline V gene encodes CDR1 SGDLS and CDR2 YYNGEE. CDR3 size: 17 residues. The V and J ends lost 4 bases and 3 bases, in that order; junction bases with no gene match: 10. The CDR3 DNA reads as TGTGCCAGCAGCCATCTTTTAAGCGGGGGGCACACCGGGGAGCTGTTTTTT. Translated, it gives CASSHLLSGGHTGELFF.